The source of this TCR beta chain is a study of human T cells and chemical hapten exposure (dated by TCRdb to the early 2020s). Notes on the research overall: For sensitization, 2% DPC in acetone was applied to a 2 cm by 2 cm area of upper inner arm skin. Most of the patients in the cohort were female, and the cohort covered alopecia areata with under or over 50% scalp involvement, alopecia totalis and alopecia universalis. Patch testing was performed on the upper back with Finn chambers containing 0.01% DPC, and the patch tests were scored after 6 days according to International Contact Dermatitis Research Group standards. Libraries were combined into a pool for sequencing, and differences in TCR yield between samples came mainly from small differences in library volumes within the pool. Throughout the approximately 25-week study period, patients were also given weekly therapeutic DPC doses on the scalp. Patient blood was sampled pre-sensitization (week 0) and at 2, 6 and about 24 weeks after DPC sensitization. Around 29 alopecia patients provided blood for TCR sequencing at one to four time points (pre-sensitization, 2, 6 and 24 weeks). The study tracked peripheral blood TCR repertoire changes in vivo during primary and secondary sensitization to the hapten diphenylcyclopropenone (DPC) in alopecia patients.

The CDR3 runs 17 residues from the cysteine to the phenylalanine. Only the CDR3 portion is preserved as DNA: 51 bases, with reading frame beginning at the first base. CDR1 and CDR2 were assigned from the germline V gene as SGHTA and FQGNSA. V was cut back by 4 bases and J by 0 bases, leaving a gap of 18 bases between them. What this sample's time point label stands for: pre-sensitization, week 0. What the treatment or condition label conveys for this sample: therapeutic diphenylcyclopropenone sensitization with weekly scalp DPC. At each patch-test visit, blood was drawn before the patch test was applied. Patients were eligible if aged 18 to 70, diagnosed with alopecia and judged suitable for DPC therapy, and pregnant patients were excluded. Unfractionated whole blood was collected in Tempus Blood RNA tubes, and total RNA was extracted from that blood. Preparation of the library involved RACE. The run used a NextSeq 500. During library preparation, unique molecular identifiers were attached to individual cDNA molecules so that TCRs could be counted in a quantitative, reproducible way. Both TCR alpha and TCR beta chains were sequenced from each blood RNA sample. The source study handled its data this way. The median number of TCRs per sample was roughly 98,000, ranging from roughly 23,224 to 690,600. The Decombinator software suite was used to annotate V, J and CDR3 in the TCR reads. For the PS versus PT1 abundance plots, all samples were subsampled to the same number of TCRs (28,000). Expanded TCRs were defined as absent before sensitization and observed at least eight times at the 2-week time point. TCRdb's own reprocessing of the public reads used fastp at Q25 and MiXCR and kept productive beta chains. Rows matching on CDR3 protein sequence are summarized as one entry with the most common DNA and genes. These V and J calls are TCRdb output, not the study's own analysis. Within this sample are 190,000 or so distinct CDR3 sequences, with 25% to 30% of them counted one time only. The ten most abundant clones make up 2.9% of the sample.

A word on this clonotype: The antigen it recognizes is unknown. No clone much larger than this one lies a single base away; base qualities are absent.

Broader findings and caveats from the paper: Expanded TCRs formed significantly more large CDR3 similarity clusters than pre-sensitization or healthy control sets, consistent with antigen-driven responses. The number of PT1 expanded TCRs positively correlated with patch test score, significant at thresholds 8, 16 and 32 but not 4. DPC sensitization did not change how many TCRs were above 1 in 1000 frequency, and no evidence was found of alterations in global repertoire structure. After repeated subsampling, the strength of the expansion versus patch-test correlation and the threshold at which it became significant changed. All patients had alopecia, a presumed autoimmune disease, so their immune response might differ from that of healthy individuals.

This receptor was taken from a woman in her 30s with alopecia areata. Some clones in this sample may be carry-over from other donors' samples. The sequence joins TRBV7-2 to TRBJ1-2, with no D gene named confidently. Sample: whole blood, taken in connection with sensitization to the hapten diphenylcyclopropenone (DPC). The CDR3 in this case is CASSYRIQRSANYGYTF. The DNA is as follows: TGTGCCAGCAGCTACCGTATACAGCGTTCAGCTAACTATGGCTACACCTTC.